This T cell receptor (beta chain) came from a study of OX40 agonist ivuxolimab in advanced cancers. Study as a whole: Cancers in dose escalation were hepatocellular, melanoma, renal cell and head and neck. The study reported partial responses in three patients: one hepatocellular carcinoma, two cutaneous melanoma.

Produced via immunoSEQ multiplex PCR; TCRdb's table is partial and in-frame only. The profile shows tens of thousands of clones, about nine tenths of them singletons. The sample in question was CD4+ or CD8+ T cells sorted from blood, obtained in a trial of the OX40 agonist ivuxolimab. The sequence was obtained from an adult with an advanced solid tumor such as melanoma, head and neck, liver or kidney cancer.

The CDR3: CASSLDARALGNEQFF. CDR3 sequence (DNA): TGTGCCAGCAGCTTAGATGCCAGGGCATTAGGAAATGAGCAGTTCTTC. J is TRBJ2-1 and V is TRBV7-6, with D maybe TRBD1 (5 bases). Trimming took 1 base from V and 7 from J, leaving 17 bases between them. The CDR3 is 16 residues long. From germline, CDR1 is SGHVS and CDR2 FNYEAQ.